The 20 T cell receptor beta chains below come from one sample, sequenced in a study of CD8+CD57+ T cells in acquired aplastic anemia. Genomic DNA was employed as the template in profiling TCR beta VDJ and CDR3. Each CDR3 protein gets one entry after TCRdb re-called the reads with MiXCR. The top ten hold roughly 34% of the sample, which has 90,000 to 120,000 distinct CDR3 sequences, under 60% seen once. Sample: sorted CD4+, CD8+, or CD8+CD57+ T cells (not recorded which) from PBMCs. All receptors come from a human donor in good health, serving as a control.

For this clonotype: The germline gene is not matched at one end of the junction; a read error may be the cause. This chain uses TRBV2 with TRBJ2-7; 10 bases align to TRBD1. Germline loops: CDR1 SNHLY, CDR2 FYNNEI. The length of the CDR3 is 13 residues. CDR3 sequence reads: CAGSPRDRGEQYF. The DNA for the CDR3 is TGTGCCGGCAGCCCCCGGGACAGGGGCGAGCAGTACTTC. Full variable domain (remainder filled in from reference TRBV2 and TRBJ2-7): EPEVTQTPSHQVTQMGQEVILRCVPISNHLYFYWYRQILGQKVEFLVSFYNNEISEKSEIFDDQFSVERPDGSNFTLKIRSTKLEDSAMYFCAGSPRDRGEQYFGPGTRLTVT.

The rearrangement links TRBV10-1 to TRBJ2-5, with D possibly being TRBD2 (5 bases). The length of the CDR3 is 15 residues. Germline-derived CDR1 and CDR2 are WNHNN and SYGVQD (reference sequence). V lost 0 bases and J lost 5, with 13 bases in between. The CDR3 bases are TGCGCCAGCAGTGAGTCTTTTTCTAGCAGCGAGACCCAGTACTTC. Translating gives CASSESFSSSETQYF.

As for this clonotype: This sequence may be a read error, since a much larger clone differs from it by one base. V is TRBV7-7 and J is TRBJ2-6; D is unresolved. The V gene's germline CDR1 is SSHAT and CDR2 FNYEAQ (reference sequence). The CDR3 runs 18 residues. The CDR3 protein is CASSLKATASSGANVLTF. For the CDR3, the DNA is TGTGCTAGCAGCTTGAAGGCCACCGCGAGCTCTGGGGCCAACGTCCTGACTTTC.

This clonotype was recorded at least ten times. The chain links TRBV7-9 to TRBJ2-5, with D maybe TRBD2 (6 bases). The CDR3 runs 16 residues. Trimming cost V 5 bases and J 4 bases, with 20 bases left between them. Germline CDR1 and CDR2: SEHNR and FQNEAQ (reference sequence). CDR3 bases: TGTGCCAGCAGCCCAATGGATGGGGGACTCGGAGAGACCCAGTACTTC. Translated, it gives CASSPMDGGLGETQYF.

This clonotype was picked up many times. This chain connects TRBV5-8 to TRBJ1-2; D unresolved. The CDR3 runs to 14 residues. CDR1 SGHTS and CDR2 YDEGEE come from the germline V gene. Trimming took off 1 base at V and 7 bases at J, with 14 bases between the two ends. The CDR3 DNA reads as TGTGCCAGCAGCTTGTCCGCGGAAGGGCTTGGCTACACCTTC. Its protein is CASSLSAEGLGYTF.

This clonotype has only a few counts. The chain links TRBV29-1 to TRBJ1-1; TRBD1 agrees at 8 bases. The trim removed 7 bases at V and 3 bases at J, leaving 7 bases unmatched. The germline V gene encodes CDR1 SQVTM and CDR2 ANQGSEA. CDR3 size: 13 residues. The DNA for the CDR3 is TGCAGCGCTGCCAGGGGGCTGGACACTGAAGCTTTCTTT. This translates into CSAARGLDTEAFF.

The chain combines TRBV7-2 with TRBJ1-2; D call uncertain. Trimming stripped 1 base from V and 8 bases from J, with 11 bases between. The CDR3 extends over 13 amino acids. Germline loops: CDR1 SGHTA, CDR2 FQGNSA. The CDR3 region is CASSLDPHGGYTF. The CDR3 DNA follows: TGTGCCAGCAGCTTAGATCCTCACGGGGGCTACACCTTC.

This clonotype was seen repeatedly, ten times or more. The chain is built from TRBV12-3 or TRBV12-4 and TRBJ1-5; TRBD1 agrees at 10 bases. The CDR3 is made up of 15 amino acids. J was trimmed by 4 bases and V by 5 bases; bases with no gene match: 5. CDR3 region: CASSEAGQGNQPQHF. In DNA form, the CDR3 reads TGTGCCAGCAGTGAGGCGGGACAGGGGAATCAGCCCCAGCATTTT.

This clonotype was observed many times. The rearrangement uses TRBV7-3 and TRBJ2-7, with D maybe TRBD1 (5 bases). The germline V and J ends were trimmed by 6 bases and 1 base, with 13 bases remaining between them. In germline, CDR1 is SGHTA, CDR2 FQGTGA. This CDR3 spans 14 amino acids. The CDR3 sequence is CASSYGPGSYEQYF. Written as DNA, the CDR3 is TGTGCCAGCAGTTATGGGCCAGGGTCCTACGAGCAGTACTTC.

The gene calls are TRBV19 and TRBJ1-2; 10 bases match TRBD1. This CDR3 contains 16 residues. The junction had 8 bases not matched to a gene; V was cut back by 6 bases and J by 1 base. Germline values: CDR1 LNHDA, CDR2 SQIVND (reference sequence). This CDR3 is CASRGGRDRGNYGYTF. In nucleotides, the CDR3 is TGTGCCAGTAGGGGAGGCCGGGACAGGGGTAACTATGGCTACACCTTC.

The gene calls are TRBV6-4 and TRBJ2-1; maybe TRBD1 (6 bases). The germline CDR1 and CDR2 sequences are MRHNA and SNTAGT. The V and J ends lost 3 bases and 8 bases respectively, with 14 bases between them. The CDR3 covers 14 residues. The CDR3 DNA reads TGTGCCAGCAGTGAAGGTAGCTCAGGGGATGAGCAGTTCTTC. Translated, it gives CASSEGSSGDEQFF.

V is TRBV19 and J is TRBJ2-3; D may be TRBD1 or TRBD2 (6 bases each). CDR3 length: 14 residues. With 6 bases removed from V and 9 bases from J, the gap between germline ends came to 19 bases. Germline values: CDR1 LNHDA, CDR2 SQIVND (reference sequence). CDR3 in DNA: TGTGCCAGTAGCCAATACGGGGGCTCAGGGACGCAGTATTTT. Its translation is CASSQYGGSGTQYF.

This clonotype has ten or more counts. The J gene is TRBJ2-1, the V gene TRBV4-1; no clear D gene. This CDR3 region has 15 residues. V was shortened by 0 bases and J by 2 bases, with 8 bases between the two germline ends. Germline V gene sequence: CDR1 MGHRA, CDR2 YSYEKL. The CDR3: CASSQEKSAYNEQFF. The CDR3 coding sequence is TGCGCCAGCAGCCAAGAGAAATCTGCCTACAATGAGCAGTTCTTC.

This clonotype was counted many times. The chain has TRBV7-9 and TRBJ1-2; 8 positions agree with TRBD1. CDR1 is SEHNR, CDR2 FQNEAQ, per germline (reference sequence). Germline trimming cut 7 bases from V and 4 bases from J; bases unmatched to any gene: 8. The CDR3 has 14 residues. CDR3 coding DNA: TGTGCCAGCACCCACAGGGGGTCTGGCTATGGCTACACCTTC. Its translation: CASTHRGSGYGYTF.

The chain couples TRBV29-1 to TRBJ2-5, with unresolved D. The CDR3 is made up of 14 amino acids. Germline V gives CDR1 SQVTM, CDR2 ANQGSEA. V lost 5 bases, J lost 2 bases, and 15 bases lay in between. In nucleotides, the CDR3 is TGCAGCGTTACGCCCCACGGTCCGCAAGAGACCCAGTACTTC. Translated, it gives CSVTPHGPQETQYF.

The chain has TRBV2 and TRBJ2-2; no clear D. CDR1 is SNHLY and CDR2 is FYNNEI in the germline V gene. V shed 5 bases and J shed 6 bases, with 10 bases lying between them. This CDR3 has 13 amino acids. The CDR3 region is CASSTPPAGELFF. The CDR3 region has the DNA TGTGCCAGCAGTACGCCGCCGGCCGGGGAGCTGTTTTTT.

The chain has TRBV24-1 and TRBJ2-1; 7 nucleotides align to TRBD1. Germline V gives CDR1 KGHDR, CDR2 SFDVKD. V shed 3 bases and J 4 bases; nucleotides not matched to a gene: 2. CDR3 size: 14 residues. The CDR3 DNA reads as TGTGCCACCAGTGATGGGACAGTATACAATGAGCAGTTCTTC. This translates into CATSDGTVYNEQFF.

J is TRBJ2-3 and V is TRBV10-3; 8 bases are shared with TRBD2. J was trimmed by 1 base and V by 6 bases; bases with no gene match: 3. Germline V gives CDR1 ENHRY, CDR2 SYGVKD. The CDR3 consists of 14 residues. CDR3 amino acids: CAIRRAGGTDTQYF. CDR3 bases: TGTGCCATCAGGAGAGCGGGGGGCACAGATACGCAGTATTTT.

This clonotype was detected ten times or more. The chain combines TRBV4-2 with TRBJ2-2; no reliable D call. Germline V gene lookup returns CDR1 LGHNA and CDR2 YNFKEQ. The V end lost 1 base, the J end lost 6 bases, and 6 bases lay between the germline ends. This CDR3 region has 13 residues. The CDR3 here is CASSQVSSGELFF. CDR3 nucleotides: TGTGCCAGCAGCCAAGTGAGTTCCGGGGAGCTGTTTTTT.

This clonotype was picked up many times. V usage is TRBV6-1 and J usage is TRBJ2-7; TRBD1 matches 8 bases. Trimming cost V 6 bases and J 0 bases; bases outside gene matches: 13. The CDR3 spans 17 residues. Per the germline V gene, CDR1 is MNHNS and CDR2 is SASEGT. DNA for the CDR3: TGTGCCAGCAGATCTGGACAGGGCTGGAGAAGCTCCTACGAGCAGTACTTC. Amino acid sequence: CASRSGQGWRSSYEQYF.